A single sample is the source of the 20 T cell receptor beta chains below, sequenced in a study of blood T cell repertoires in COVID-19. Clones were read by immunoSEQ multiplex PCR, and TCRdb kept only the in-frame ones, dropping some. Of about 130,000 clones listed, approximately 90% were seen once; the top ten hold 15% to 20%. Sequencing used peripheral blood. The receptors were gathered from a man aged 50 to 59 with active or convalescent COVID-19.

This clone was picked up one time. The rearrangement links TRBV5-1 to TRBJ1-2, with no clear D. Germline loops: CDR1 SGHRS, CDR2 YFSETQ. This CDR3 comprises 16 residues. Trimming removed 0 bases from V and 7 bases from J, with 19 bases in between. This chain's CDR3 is CASSLDGVQADSGYTF. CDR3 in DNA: TGCGCCAGCAGCTTGGACGGGGTCCAAGCGGATTCTGGCTACACCTTC.

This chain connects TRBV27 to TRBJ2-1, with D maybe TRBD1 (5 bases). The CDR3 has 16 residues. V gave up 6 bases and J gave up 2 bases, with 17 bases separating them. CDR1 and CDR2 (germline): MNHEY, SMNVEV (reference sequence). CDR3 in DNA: TGTGCCAGCAGGGACACTCAAAGCTCTACCTACAATGAGCAGTTCTTC. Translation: CASRDTQSSTYNEQFF.

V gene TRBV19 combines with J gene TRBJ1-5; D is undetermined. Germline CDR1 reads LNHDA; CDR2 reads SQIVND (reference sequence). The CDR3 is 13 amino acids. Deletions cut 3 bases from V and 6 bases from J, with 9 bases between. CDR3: CASSMVVSQPQHF. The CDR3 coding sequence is TGTGCCAGTAGTATGGTAGTAAGTCAGCCCCAGCATTTT.

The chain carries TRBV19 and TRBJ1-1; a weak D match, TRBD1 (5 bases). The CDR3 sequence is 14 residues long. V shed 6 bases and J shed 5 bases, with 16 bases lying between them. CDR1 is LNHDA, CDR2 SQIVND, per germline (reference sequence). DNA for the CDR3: TGTGCCAGTAGATGGGCCAGGGAGGGAACTGAAGCTTTCTTT. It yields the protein CASRWAREGTEAFF.

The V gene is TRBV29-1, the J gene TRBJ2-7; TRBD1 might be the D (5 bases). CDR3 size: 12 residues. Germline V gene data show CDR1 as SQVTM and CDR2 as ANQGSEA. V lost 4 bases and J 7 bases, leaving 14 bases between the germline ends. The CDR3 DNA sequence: TGCAGCGTTGTTAGGCAGGGTGGTGAGCAGTACTTC. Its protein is CSVVRQGGEQYF.

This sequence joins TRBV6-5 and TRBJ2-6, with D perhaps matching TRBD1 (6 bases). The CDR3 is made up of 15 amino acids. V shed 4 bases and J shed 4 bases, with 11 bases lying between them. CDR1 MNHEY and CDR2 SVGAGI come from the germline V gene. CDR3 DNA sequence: TGTGCCAGCAGTTCGCAGGGGAGAGGGGCCAACGTCCTGACTTTC. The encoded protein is CASSSQGRGANVLTF.

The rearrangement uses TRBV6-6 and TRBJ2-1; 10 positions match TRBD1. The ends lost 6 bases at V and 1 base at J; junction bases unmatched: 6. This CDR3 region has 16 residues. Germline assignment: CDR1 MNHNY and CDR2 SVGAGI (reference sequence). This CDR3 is CASRRPGQGSYNEQFF. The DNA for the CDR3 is TGTGCCAGCAGGCGTCCGGGACAGGGGTCCTACAATGAGCAGTTCTTC.

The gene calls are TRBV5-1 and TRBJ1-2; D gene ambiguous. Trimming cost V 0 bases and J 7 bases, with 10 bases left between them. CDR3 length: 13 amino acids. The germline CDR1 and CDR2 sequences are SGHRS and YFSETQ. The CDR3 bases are TGCGCCAGCAGCTTGGATGGAGGGCGTGGCTACACCTTC. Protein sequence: CASSLDGGRGYTF.

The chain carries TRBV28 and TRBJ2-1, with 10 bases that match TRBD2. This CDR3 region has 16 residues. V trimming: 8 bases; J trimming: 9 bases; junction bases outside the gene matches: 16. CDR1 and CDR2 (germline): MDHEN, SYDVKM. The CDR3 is CASYSLRASGGGEQFF. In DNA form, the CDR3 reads TGTGCCAGCTACAGTTTAAGAGCTAGCGGGGGCGGTGAGCAGTTCTTC. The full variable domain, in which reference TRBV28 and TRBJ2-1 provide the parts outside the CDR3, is DVKVTQSSRYLVKRTGEKVFLECVQDMDHENMFWYRQDPGLGLRLIYFSYDVKMKEKGDIPEGYSVSREKKERFSLILESASTNQTSMYLCASYSLRASGGGEQFFGPGTRLTVL.

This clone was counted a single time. The CDR3 here is CASSLATEAFF. The CDR3 DNA reads TGTGCCAGCAGTTTGGCCACTGAAGCTTTCTTT. The chain has TRBV12-3 or TRBV12-4 and TRBJ1-1; D unresolved. Trimming removed 3 bases from V and 4 bases from J, with 3 bases in between. The CDR3 is 11 amino acids.

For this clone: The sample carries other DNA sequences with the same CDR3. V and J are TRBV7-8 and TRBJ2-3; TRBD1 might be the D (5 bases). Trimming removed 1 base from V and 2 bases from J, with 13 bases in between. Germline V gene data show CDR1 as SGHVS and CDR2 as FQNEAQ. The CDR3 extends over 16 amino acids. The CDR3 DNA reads TGTGCCAGCAGCTTAGTGCAGGGTGGGGACACAGATACGCAGTATTTT. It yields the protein CASSLVQGGDTDTQYF.

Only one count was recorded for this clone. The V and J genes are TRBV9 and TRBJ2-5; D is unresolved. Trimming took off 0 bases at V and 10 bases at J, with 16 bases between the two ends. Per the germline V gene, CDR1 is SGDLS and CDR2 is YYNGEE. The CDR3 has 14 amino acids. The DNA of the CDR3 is TGTGCCAGCAGCGTAGTGAGCGATCCGCTCGACCAGTACTTC. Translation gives CASSVVSDPLDQYF.

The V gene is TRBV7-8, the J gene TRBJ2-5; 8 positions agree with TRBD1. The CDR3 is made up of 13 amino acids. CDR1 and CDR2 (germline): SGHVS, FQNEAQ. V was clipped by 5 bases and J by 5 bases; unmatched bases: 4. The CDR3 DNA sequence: TGTGCCAGCAGCCCGGACAGGGCGGAGACCCAGTACTTC. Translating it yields CASSPDRAETQYF.

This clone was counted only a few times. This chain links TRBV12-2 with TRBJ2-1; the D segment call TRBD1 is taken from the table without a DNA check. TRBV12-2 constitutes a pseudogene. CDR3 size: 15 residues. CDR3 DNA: TGTGCAAGTCGCTTCCGGACAGGGCGCGACAATGAGCAGTTCTTC. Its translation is CASRFRTGRDNEQFF.

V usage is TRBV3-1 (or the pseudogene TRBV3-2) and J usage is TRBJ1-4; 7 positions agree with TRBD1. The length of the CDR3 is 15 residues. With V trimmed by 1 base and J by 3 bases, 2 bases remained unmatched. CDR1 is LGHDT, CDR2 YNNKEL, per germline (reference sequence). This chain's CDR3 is CASSQVRGANEKLFF. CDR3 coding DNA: TGTGCCAGCAGCCAAGTCAGGGGGGCTAATGAAAAACTGTTTTTT.

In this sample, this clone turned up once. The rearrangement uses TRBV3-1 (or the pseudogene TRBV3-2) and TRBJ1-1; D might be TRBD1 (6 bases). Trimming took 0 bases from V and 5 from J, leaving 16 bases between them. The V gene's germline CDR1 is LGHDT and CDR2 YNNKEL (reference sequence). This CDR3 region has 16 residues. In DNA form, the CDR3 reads TGTGCCAGCAGCCAAGATGGGAGCAGGGGTGAGACTGAAGCTTTCTTT. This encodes CASSQDGSRGETEAFF.

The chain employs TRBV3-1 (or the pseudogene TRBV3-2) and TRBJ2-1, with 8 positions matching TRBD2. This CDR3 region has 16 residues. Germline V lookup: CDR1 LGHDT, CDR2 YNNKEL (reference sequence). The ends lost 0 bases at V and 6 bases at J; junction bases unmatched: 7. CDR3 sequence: CASSQDRSGGFNEQFF. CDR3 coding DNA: TGTGCCAGCAGCCAAGATCGGTCGGGGGGGTTCAATGAGCAGTTCTTC.

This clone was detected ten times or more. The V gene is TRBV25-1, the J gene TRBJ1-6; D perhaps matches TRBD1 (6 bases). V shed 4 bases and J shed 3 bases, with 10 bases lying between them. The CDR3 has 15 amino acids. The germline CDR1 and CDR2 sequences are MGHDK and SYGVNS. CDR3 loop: CASSGRQDYNSPLHF. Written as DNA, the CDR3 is TGTGCCAGCAGTGGACGACAGGACTATAATTCACCCCTCCACTTT.

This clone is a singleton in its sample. This CDR3 reads CASSPGVRRETQYF. CDR3 in DNA: TGTGCCAGCAGCCCAGGGGTCAGGCGAGAGACCCAGTACTTC. The genes are TRBV11-2 and TRBJ2-5, with D possibly TRBD1 on 6 matching bases. V was clipped by 5 bases and J by 4 bases, with 14 bases between them. The CDR3 runs to 14 residues. Germline V gives CDR1 SGHAT, CDR2 FQNNGV.

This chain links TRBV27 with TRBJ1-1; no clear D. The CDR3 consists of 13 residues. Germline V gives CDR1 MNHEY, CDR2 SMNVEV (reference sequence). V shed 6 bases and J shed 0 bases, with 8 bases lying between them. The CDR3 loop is CASRSSVNTEAFF. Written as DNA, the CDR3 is TGTGCCAGCAGAAGTTCGGTGAACACTGAAGCTTTCTTT.